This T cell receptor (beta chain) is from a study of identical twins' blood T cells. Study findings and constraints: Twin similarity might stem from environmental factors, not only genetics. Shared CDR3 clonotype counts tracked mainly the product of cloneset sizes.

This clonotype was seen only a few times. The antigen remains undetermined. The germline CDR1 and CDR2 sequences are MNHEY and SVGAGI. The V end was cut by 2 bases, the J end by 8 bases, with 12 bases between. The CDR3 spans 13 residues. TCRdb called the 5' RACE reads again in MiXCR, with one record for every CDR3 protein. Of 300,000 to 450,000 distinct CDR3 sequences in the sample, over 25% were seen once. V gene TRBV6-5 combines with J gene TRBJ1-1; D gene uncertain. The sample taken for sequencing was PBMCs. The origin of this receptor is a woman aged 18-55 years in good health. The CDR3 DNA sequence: TGTGCCAGCAGTTACAGAAAGGGAAGGGAAGCTTTCTTT. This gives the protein CASSYRKGREAFF.